This is a list of T cell receptor beta chains from one sample in a study of T cells in Graves' hyperthyroidism and ophthalmopathy. TCRdb re-called the multiplex PCR reads with MiXCR, one entry per CDR3 protein. Among 560,000 or so distinct CDR3 sequences listed, roughly 46% were seen once. Sequencing used peripheral blood or thyroid tissue (not recorded which). These receptors were taken from a woman aged 18-29 years with Graves' hyperthyroidism. The CDR3 runs from the conserved cysteine through the conserved F or W. The order of the fields is D gene, clone size, V gene, J gene, CDR3 protein, CDR3 DNA. A D gene is named only where the DNA matches it firmly. A clone size is listed for some rows: how often the clone was seen (once, few, many), or a class if it is expanded.

.,many,TRBV7-2,TRBJ2-7,CASSQGPTAYEQYF,TGTGCCAGCAGCCAGGGACCGACGGCCTACGAGCAGTACTTC
TRBD2,many,TRBV29-1,TRBJ2-1,CSVETSGLGQFF,TGCAGCGTTGAGACTAGCGGGTTGGGGCAGTTCTTC
.,.,TRBV3-1,TRBJ2-7,CASSYSFPGQNEYVQYF,TGTGCCAGCAGTTACTCGTTCCCAGGACAGAACGAATATGTGCAGTACTTC
.,.,TRBV12-3/TRBV12-4,TRBJ1-5,CASRDSGSNQPQHF,TGTGCCAGCAGGGACTCTGGGAGCAATCAGCCCCAGCATTTT
.,many,TRBV10-3,TRBJ1-2,CAISWVDGTYGYTF,TGTGCCATTTCTTGGGTCGACGGGACCTATGGCTACACCTTC
TRBD1,.,TRBV10-2,TRBJ2-7,CASPLGQEWDEQYF,TGCGCCAGCCCATTGGGACAGGAATGGGACGAGCAGTACTTC
.,many,TRBV5-5,TRBJ1-1,CASRRDIEAFF,TGTGCCAGCAGGCGGGACATCGAAGCTTTCTTT
.,.,TRBV20-1,TRBJ1-4,CSARPSTGSEKLFF,TGCAGTGCTAGACCCTCGACCGGTTCTGAAAAACTGTTTTTT
.,.,TRBV7-9,TRBJ1-4,CASSQAEFNEKLFF,TGTGCCAGCAGCCAAGCAGAGTTTAATGAAAAACTGTTTTTT
.,.,TRBV15,TRBJ2-2,CATSRDAGRDTGELFF,TGTGCCACCAGCAGAGATGCGGGAAGGGACACCGGGGAGCTGTTTTTT
.,many,TRBV2,TRBJ2-6,CASSYGGSGANVLTF,TGTGCCAGCAGTTACGGGGGCTCTGGGGCCAACGTCCTGACTTTC